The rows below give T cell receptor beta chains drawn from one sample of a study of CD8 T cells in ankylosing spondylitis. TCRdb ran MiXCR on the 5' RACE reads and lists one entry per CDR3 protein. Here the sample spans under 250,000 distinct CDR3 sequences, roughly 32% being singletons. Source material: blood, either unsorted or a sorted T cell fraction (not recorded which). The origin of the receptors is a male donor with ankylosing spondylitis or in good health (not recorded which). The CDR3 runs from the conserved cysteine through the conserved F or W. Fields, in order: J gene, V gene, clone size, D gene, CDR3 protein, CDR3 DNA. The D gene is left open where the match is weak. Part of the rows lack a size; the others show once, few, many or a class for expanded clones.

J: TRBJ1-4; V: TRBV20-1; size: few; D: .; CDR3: CSARSWEKLFF; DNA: TGCAGTGCAAGATCCTGGGAAAAACTTTTTTTT
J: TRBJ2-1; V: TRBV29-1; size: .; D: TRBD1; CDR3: CSVVGGQGSYNEQFF; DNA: TGCAGCGTTGTCGGGGGACAGGGATCCTACAATGAGCAGTTCTTC
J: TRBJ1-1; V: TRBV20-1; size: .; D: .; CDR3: CSAPRQNTDAFF; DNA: TGCAGTGCGCCCAGACAGAACACTGACGCTTTCTTT
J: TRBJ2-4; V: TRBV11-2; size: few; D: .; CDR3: CASSPTGPKNIQYF; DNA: TGTGCCAGCAGCCCAACAGGGCCGAAAAACATTCAGTACTTC
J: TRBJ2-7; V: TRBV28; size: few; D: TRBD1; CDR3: CASARDRGTSEQYF; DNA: TGTGCCAGCGCCCGGGACAGGGGAACTAGCGAGCAGTACTTC
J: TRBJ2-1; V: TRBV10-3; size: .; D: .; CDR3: CASDPGANYNEQFF; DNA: TGTGCCAGCGACCCCGGGGCGAACTACAATGAGCAGTTCTTC
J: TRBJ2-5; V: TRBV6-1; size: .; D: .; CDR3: CASKSGQGGETQYF; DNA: TGTGCCAGCAAGTCGGGGCAAGGAGGAGAGACCCAGTACTTC
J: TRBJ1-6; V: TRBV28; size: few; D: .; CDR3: CASSPQLGGGSPLHF; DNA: TGTGCCAGCAGTCCGCAATTGGGGGGGGGTTCACCCCTCCACTTT
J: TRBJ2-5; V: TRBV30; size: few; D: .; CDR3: CAWTWGAETQYF; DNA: TGTGCCTGGACTTGGGGTGCGGAGACCCAGTACTTC
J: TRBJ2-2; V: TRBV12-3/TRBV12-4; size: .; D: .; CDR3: CASSRGDLGTGELFF; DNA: TGTGCCAGCAGTCGCGGGGACCTGGGCACCGGGGAGCTGTTTTTT
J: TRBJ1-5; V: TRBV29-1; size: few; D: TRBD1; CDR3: CSVVYDRGSQHF; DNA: TGCAGCGTTGTATATGACAGGGGAAGTCAGCATTTT
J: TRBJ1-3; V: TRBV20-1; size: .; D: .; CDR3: CSARDILSSGNTIYF; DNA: TGCAGTGCCCGGGACATACTGAGCTCTGGAAACACCATATATTTT
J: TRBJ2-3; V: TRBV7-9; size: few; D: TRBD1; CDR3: CASSASGQGFRDTQYF; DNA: TGTGCCAGCAGCGCCTCGGGACAGGGTTTCAGAGATACGCAGTATTTT
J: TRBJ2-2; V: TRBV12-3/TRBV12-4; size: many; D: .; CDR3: CASSLVPGELFF; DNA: TGTGCCAGCAGCTTAGTCCCCGGGGAGCTGTTTTTT
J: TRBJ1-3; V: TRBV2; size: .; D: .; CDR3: CASGQPGNTIYF; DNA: TGTGCCAGCGGACAGCCCGGAAACACCATATATTTT
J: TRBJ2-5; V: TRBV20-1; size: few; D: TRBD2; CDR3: CSARDAWSGGDTETQYF; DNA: TGCAGTGCTAGAGACGCCTGGAGCGGGGGGGATACAGAGACCCAGTACTTC
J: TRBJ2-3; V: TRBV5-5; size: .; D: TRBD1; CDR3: CASSGTGFAWDTQYF; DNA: TGTGCCAGCAGCGGGACAGGGTTCGCTTGGGATACGCAGTATTTT
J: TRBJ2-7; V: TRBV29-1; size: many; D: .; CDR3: CSVVQASYEQYF; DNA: TGCAGCGTTGTCCAGGCGTCCTACGAGCAGTACTTC
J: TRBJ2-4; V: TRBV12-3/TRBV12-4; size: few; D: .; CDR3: CASRMWRAGGLRLAKNIQYF; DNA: TGTGCCAGCAGAATGTGGAGGGCAGGCGGCCTCAGATTAGCCAAAAACATTCAGTACTTC
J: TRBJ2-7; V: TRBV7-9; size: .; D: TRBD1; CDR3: CASSGQVTGISYEQYF; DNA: TGTGCCAGCAGCGGACAGGTTACGGGGATCTCCTACGAGCAGTACTTC
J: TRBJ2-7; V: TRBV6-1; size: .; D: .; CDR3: CASSAGLIVNEQYF; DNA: TGTGCCAGCAGTGCCGGACTAATCGTGAACGAGCAGTACTTC
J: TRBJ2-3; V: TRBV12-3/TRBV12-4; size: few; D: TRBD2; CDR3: CASSRTSGGADTQYF; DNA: TGTGCCAGCAGCCGGACTAGCGGGGGGGCAGATACGCAGTATTTT
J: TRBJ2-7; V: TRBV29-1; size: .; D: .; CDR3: CSVTESLAQYF; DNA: TGCAGCGTAACCGAGTCCCTCGCGCAGTACTTC
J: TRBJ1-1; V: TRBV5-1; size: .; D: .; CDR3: CASSWADGQGTEAFF; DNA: TGCGCCAGCAGCTGGGCGGACGGGCAGGGGACTGAAGCTTTCTTT
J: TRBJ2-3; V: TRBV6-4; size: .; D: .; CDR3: CASSVANTDTQYF; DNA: TGTGCCAGCAGTGTGGCAAATACAGATACGCAGTATTTT
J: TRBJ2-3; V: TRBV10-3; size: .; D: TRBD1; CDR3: CAISGTGGADTQYF; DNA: TGTGCCATCAGTGGGACAGGCGGCGCAGATACGCAGTATTTT
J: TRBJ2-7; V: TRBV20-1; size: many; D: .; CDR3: CSARDVRGLTYEQYF; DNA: TGCAGTGCTAGAGATGTACGGGGCCTCACCTACGAGCAGTACTTC
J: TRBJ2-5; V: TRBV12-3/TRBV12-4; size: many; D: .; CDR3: CASSRIQETQYF; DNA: TGTGCCAGCAGCCGAATACAAGAGACCCAGTACTTC
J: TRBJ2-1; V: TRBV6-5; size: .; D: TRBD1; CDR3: CASSYKQGVSYNEQFF; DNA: TGTGCCAGCAGTTACAAACAGGGGGTCTCATACAATGAGCAGTTCTTC
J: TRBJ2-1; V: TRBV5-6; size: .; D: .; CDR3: CASSLDTHSYNEQFF; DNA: TGTGCCAGCAGCTTGGATACCCACTCCTACAATGAGCAGTTCTTC
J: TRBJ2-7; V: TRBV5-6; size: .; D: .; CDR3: CASSLDPGQIYEQYF; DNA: TGTGCCAGCAGCTTGGACCCGGGACAAATCTACGAGCAGTACTTC
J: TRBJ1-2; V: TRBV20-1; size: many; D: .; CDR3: CSAQDTVNYGYTF; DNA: TGCAGTGCTCAAGACACAGTAAACTATGGCTACACCTTC
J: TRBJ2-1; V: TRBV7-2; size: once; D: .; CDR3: CASSSVADSSYNEQFF; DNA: TGTGCCAGCAGCTCCGTCGCGGATAGCTCCTACAATGAGCAGTTCTTC
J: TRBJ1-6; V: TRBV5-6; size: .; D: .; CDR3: CASSLGEVYSPLHF; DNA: TGTGCCAGCAGCCTCGGGGAGGTATATTCACCCCTCCACTTT
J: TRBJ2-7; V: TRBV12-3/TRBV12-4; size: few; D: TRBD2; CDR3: CASTTGGGRSYEQYF; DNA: TGTGCCAGCACGACGGGCGGGGGGAGGTCCTACGAGCAGTACTTC
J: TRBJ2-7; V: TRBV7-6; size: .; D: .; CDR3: CASSMAKGYEQYF; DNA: TGTGCCAGCAGCATGGCCAAGGGGTACGAGCAGTACTTC
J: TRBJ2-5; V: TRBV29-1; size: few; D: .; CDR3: CSVLRGEETQYF; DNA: TGCAGCGTTCTCAGGGGGGAGGAGACCCAGTACTTC
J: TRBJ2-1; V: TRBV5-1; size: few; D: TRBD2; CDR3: CASRSLAANNEQFF; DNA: TGCGCCAGCAGGTCCCTAGCGGCAAACAATGAGCAGTTCTTC
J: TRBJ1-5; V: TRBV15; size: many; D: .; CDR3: CATSTLNQPQHF; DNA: TGTGCCACCAGCACGCTGAATCAGCCCCAGCATTTT
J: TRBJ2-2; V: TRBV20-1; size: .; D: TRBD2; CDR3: CSASRAGGTGELFF; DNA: TGCAGTGCTAGTCGAGCGGGGGGCACCGGGGAGCTGTTTTTT
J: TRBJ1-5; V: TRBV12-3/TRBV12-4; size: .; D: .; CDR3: CASRYGPQSNQPQHF; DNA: TGTGCCAGCAGATACGGGCCCCAGAGCAATCAGCCCCAGCATTTT
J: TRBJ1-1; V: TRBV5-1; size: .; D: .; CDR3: CASSRGLPRGTEAFF; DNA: TGCGCCAGCAGCCGGGGACTTCCCAGGGGAACTGAAGCTTTCTTT
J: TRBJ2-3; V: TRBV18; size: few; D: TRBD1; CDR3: CASSQQGAYSTDTQYF; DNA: TGTGCCAGCTCGCAACAGGGGGCGTATAGCACAGATACGCAGTATTTT
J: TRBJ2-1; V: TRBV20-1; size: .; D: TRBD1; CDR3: CSARDGTGSSYNEQFF; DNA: TGCAGTGCTAGAGATGGGACAGGGAGCTCCTACAATGAGCAGTTCTTC
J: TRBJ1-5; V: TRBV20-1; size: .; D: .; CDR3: CSTQRQNQPQHF; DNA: TGCAGTACCCAGAGGCAGAATCAGCCCCAGCATTTT
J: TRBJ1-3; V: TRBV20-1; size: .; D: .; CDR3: CSARRGQPSGNTIYF; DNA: TGCAGTGCCCGGCGCGGACAGCCCTCTGGAAACACCATATATTTT
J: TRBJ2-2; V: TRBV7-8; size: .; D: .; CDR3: CASVDRPPNAFF; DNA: TGTGCCAGCGTGGACAGACCTCCCAATGCGTTTTTT
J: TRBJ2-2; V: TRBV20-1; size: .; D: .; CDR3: CSAPREGIDTGELFF; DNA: TGCAGTGCTCCCCGCGAGGGGATTGACACCGGGGAGCTGTTTTTT
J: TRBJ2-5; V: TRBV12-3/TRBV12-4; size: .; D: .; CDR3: CASSLASNRDFKETQYF; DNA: TGTGCCAGCAGTTTAGCCTCTAACCGGGACTTCAAGGAGACCCAGTACTTC
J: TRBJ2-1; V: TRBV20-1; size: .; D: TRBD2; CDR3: CSARAAGLAGDNEQFF; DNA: TGCAGTGCTAGAGCGGCAGGACTAGCGGGGGACAATGAGCAGTTCTTC
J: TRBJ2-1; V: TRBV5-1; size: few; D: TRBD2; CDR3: CASSLEPSGGALSF; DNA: TGCGCCAGCAGCTTGGAGCCTAGCGGGGGGGCGTTATCCTTC
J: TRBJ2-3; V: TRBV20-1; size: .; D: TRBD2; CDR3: CSARGRGGSTDTQYF; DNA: TGCAGTGCTAGGGGGCGCGGGGGGAGCACAGATACGCAGTATTTT